This is a list of T cell receptor beta chains from one sample in a study of tumor-infiltrating lymphocytes in primary liver carcinoma. Using its own MiXCR run on the multiplex PCR reads, TCRdb lists one record per CDR3 protein. The sample has some 320,000 distinct CDR3 sequences; roughly 60% are singletons. Sequencing was done on a sample of peripheral blood. All receptors come from a man aged 40-55 years with primary liver carcinoma and hepatitis B virus infection. Each CDR3 is given with its conserved first and last residue. The D gene is left open where the match is weak. Size is omitted from some rows. Given values are once, few, many or a class for expanded clones.

V gene	clone size	J gene	D gene	CDR3 DNA	CDR3 protein
TRBV7-3	.	TRBJ2-2	.	TGTGCCAGCAGCTTAGATCCTCACACTGGGGAGCTGTTTTTT	CASSLDPHTGELFF
TRBV5-1	many	TRBJ2-5	.	TGCGCCAGCAGCTTGGAAGGAGAAGAGACCCAGTACTTC	CASSLEGEETQYF
TRBV2	few	TRBJ2-7	.	TGTGCCTCCTTCGTGGGGGACGAGCAGTACTTC	CASFVGDEQYF
TRBV6-2/TRBV6-3	.	TRBJ1-2	.	TGTGCCAGCAGCCAAAGTCGGGAGAGCCTCTATGGCTACACCTTC	CASSQSRESLYGYTF
TRBV30	.	TRBJ1-1	.	TGTGCCTGGAGCGACCCCTTGGAAGCTTTCTTT	CAWSDPLEAFF
TRBV6-2/TRBV6-3	many	TRBJ1-5	TRBD1	TGTGCCAGCAGGTCGGGACAGGCTAGCAATCAGCCCCAGCATTTT	CASRSGQASNQPQHF
TRBV4-3	many	TRBJ2-1	.	TGCGCCAGCAGCCAGGGCAGGGGAGTCGTTGAGCAGTTCTTC	CASSQGRGVVEQFF
TRBV5-1	once	TRBJ2-7	TRBD1	TGCGCCAGCAGCCCAACGACCGGGACAGGTTCCTACGAGCAGTACTTC	CASSPTTGTGSYEQYF
TRBV7-9	few	TRBJ2-2	.	TGTGCCACAGACGAGGGCACCGGGGAGCTGTTTTTT	CATDEGTGELFF
TRBV24-1	.	TRBJ2-3	TRBD2	TGTGCCACCAGTGACCCCGGGACTAGCGGGAACCCAGATACGCAGTATTTT	CATSDPGTSGNPDTQYF
TRBV4-3	many	TRBJ1-5	.	TGCGCCAGCAGCCAAGTTGGAGGGCAGCCCCAGCATTTT	CASSQVGGQPQHF
TRBV6-1	many	TRBJ1-1	.	TGTGCCAGCAGTGAAGCGCGTGAGTTAATCGGCACTGAAGCTTTCTTT	CASSEARELIGTEAFF
TRBV5-4	few	TRBJ1-1	.	TGTGCCAGCAGACCCTCGTCAGGACACACTGAAGCTTTCTTT	CASRPSSGHTEAFF
TRBV12-3/TRBV12-4	.	TRBJ2-2	.	TGTGCCAGTAGTCGAGACAGAGCAACAGAGGAGGGCGGGGAGCTGTTTTTT	CASSRDRATEEGGELFF
TRBV5-1	.	TRBJ1-5	.	TGCGCCAGCAGCTTGGGGGGGACCTCAGGTCCCCAGCATTTT	CASSLGGTSGPQHF
TRBV6-6	many	TRBJ2-1	TRBD2	TGTGCCAGCAGTTTATATTTGCCCGGGACTAGTGGTACTGAGCAGTTCTTC	CASSLYLPGTSGTEQFF
TRBV29-1	many	TRBJ2-7	.	TGCAGCGCTTACGGGGGTCCCGGGCATTACGAGCAGTACTTC	CSAYGGPGHYEQYF
TRBV10-2	.	TRBJ2-7	.	TGCGCCACGAGGATGAGCGGGCTAGCCCACGAGCAGTACTTC	CATRMSGLAHEQYF
TRBV5-1	many	TRBJ2-1	.	TGTGCCAGCCGGACAGACTCCTACAATGAGCAGTTCTTC	CASRTDSYNEQFF
TRBV7-9	.	TRBJ2-7	TRBD2	TGTGCCAGCAGCTACACTAGCGGGAGGGGATCCTACGAGCAGTACTTC	CASSYTSGRGSYEQYF
TRBV6-1	.	TRBJ2-7	.	TGTGCCAACAGTGTCCGGACAGCACCTCCCTACGAGCAGTACTTC	CANSVRTAPPYEQYF
TRBV14	few	TRBJ1-1	.	TGTGCCAGCAGCCAGATACTCCAGGGCCGGGCTTTCTTT	CASSQILQGRAFF
TRBV7-9	.	TRBJ2-4	TRBD2	TGTGCCAGCAGCTCCGTCGGACTAGCGGGGAACATTCAGTACTTC	CASSSVGLAGNIQYF
TRBV28	few	TRBJ2-3	.	TGTGCCAGCAGTCGCCTTGGGGACACAGATACGCAGTATTTT	CASSRLGDTDTQYF
TRBV5-4	.	TRBJ2-3	.	TGTGCCAGCAGCTCCTACGCCTTGGAGGATACGCAGTATTTT	CASSSYALEDTQYF
TRBV10-3	.	TRBJ2-3	.	TGTGTCATCAGTGGGATACAGTGGACTAGCACAGATACGCAGTATTTT	CVISGIQWTSTDTQYF
TRBV5-1	few	TRBJ2-5	TRBD1	TGCGCCAGCAGCTTGCCAGGACAGGGGAGTCAAGAGACCCAGTACTTC	CASSLPGQGSQETQYF
TRBV5-6	.	TRBJ2-3	TRBD2	TGTGCCAGCAGCTTGGTAGCGGGAGGGTCAAATACGCAGTATTTT	CASSLVAGGSNTQYF
TRBV14	many	TRBJ2-2	.	TGTGCCAGCAGCCAAGGAGGTCTGCCCGAGCTGTTTTTT	CASSQGGLPELFF
TRBV29-1	.	TRBJ1-3	.	TGCAGCGTTTCGAGCTCTGGAAACACCATGTATTTT	CSVSSSGNTMYF
TRBV7-6	.	TRBJ2-3	.	TGTGCCAGCAGCTTAAGGCCAGATAATACGCAGTATTTT	CASSLRPDNTQYF
TRBV5-5	few	TRBJ1-2	.	TGTGCCAGCAGCGGAGGGGACTATGGCTACACCTTC	CASSGGDYGYTF
TRBV4-1	few	TRBJ2-1	.	TGCGCCAGCAGCCCCTCGGGGCTTGGATTCAATGAGCAGTTCTTC	CASSPSGLGFNEQFF
TRBV6-5	.	TRBJ2-1	TRBD2	TGTGCCAGCAGTTACTGGACTAGCGGGAGATGGAATGAGCAGTTCTTC	CASSYWTSGRWNEQFF
TRBV4-2	.	TRBJ2-7	.	TGTGCCAGCAGCCAAGATCCTGAGCCGGAGCAGTGCTTC	CASSQDPEPEQCF
TRBV29-1	.	TRBJ2-1	.	TGCAGCGTCCCAAGCGAGAGTCTTGAGCAGTTCTTC	CSVPSESLEQFF
TRBV29-1	.	TRBJ2-7	.	TGCAGCGCTGCGTCAGGAAAGTACTACGAGCAGTACTTC	CSAASGKYYEQYF
TRBV28	.	TRBJ2-7	.	TGTGCCAGCAGTTTGGGGGATTCCGAGCAGTACTTC	CASSLGDSEQYF
TRBV5-1	few	TRBJ2-3	.	TGCGCCAGCAGCTTCTCCAGCTCTTCCCACGATACGCAGTATTTT	CASSFSSSSHDTQYF
TRBV20-1	.	TRBJ2-6	.	TGCAGTGCTAGAGAAAGGAAAGGTTATGGGGCCAACGTCCTGACTTTC	CSARERKGYGANVLTF
TRBV19	.	TRBJ1-2	TRBD1	TGTGCCAGTGGACACAGGGGACCCTATGGCTGCACCTTC	CASGHRGPYGCTF
TRBV6-6	.	TRBJ2-1	TRBD2	TGTGCCAGCAGTTTCCTCCACGCGGGAGTAATATATGAGCAGTTCTTC	CASSFLHAGVIYEQFF